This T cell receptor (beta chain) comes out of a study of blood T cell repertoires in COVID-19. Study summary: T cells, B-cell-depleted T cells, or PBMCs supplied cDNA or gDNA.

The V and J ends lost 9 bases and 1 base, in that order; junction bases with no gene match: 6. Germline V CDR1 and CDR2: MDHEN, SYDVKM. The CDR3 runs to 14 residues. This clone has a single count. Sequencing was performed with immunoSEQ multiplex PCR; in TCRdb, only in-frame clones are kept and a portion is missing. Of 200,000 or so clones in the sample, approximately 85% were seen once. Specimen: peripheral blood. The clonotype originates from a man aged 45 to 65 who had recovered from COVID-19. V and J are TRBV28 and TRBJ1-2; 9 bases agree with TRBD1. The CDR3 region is CASRTGEINYGYTF. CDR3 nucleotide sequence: TGTGCCAGTAGGACAGGGGAGATTAACTATGGCTACACCTTC.